Below, one T cell receptor beta chain is given with its context. The record originates from a study of blood T cell repertoires in COVID-19. Study at large: Sites across the United States, Italy and Spain contributed samples from acute and convalescent COVID-19. PBMCs, B-cell-depleted T cells, or T cells provided the cDNA or gDNA that made up the material.

V lost 4 bases and J 2 bases, leaving 12 bases between the germline ends. Germline V gene sequence: CDR1 SGDLS, CDR2 YYNGEE. This CDR3 spans 15 amino acids. In the original processing: From reference gene primer amplification, estimates of nucleated cell counts were derived. Produced via immunoSEQ multiplex PCR; TCRdb's table is partial and in-frame only. V, J and clone size derive from that table, while D and trimming were established from the DNA sequence. The sample lists 45,000 to 55,000 clones, around 84% occurring once. V and J are TRBV9 and TRBJ1-4; D gene unclear. Sample: peripheral blood. The sequence derives from a man between 50 and 59 years old with active COVID-19. The chain's CDR3 is CASSTLVGTNEKLFF. CDR3 coding DNA: TGTGCCAGCAGCACCCTAGTCGGGACTAATGAAAAACTGTTTTTT.